The clone carrying this T cell receptor (beta chain) was seen repeatedly, ten times or more. The antigen is unknown. Sequencing used immunoSEQ multiplex PCR; TCRdb keeps in-frame clones, though not all of them. The sample contains under 40,000 clones, none of them singletons. This record belongs to a study of T cells after posttransplantation cyclophosphamide. The related graft donor's blood sample was taken on the day of bone marrow donation. Whole-study findings and limits: Donor CD8+ memory clones often dominated recipient blood repertoires at later times. Blood and skin or GI T cell repertoires showed limited TRB overlap. Recipient CMV seropositivity and CMV reactivation strongly tracked TRB clonality.

The CDR3 runs 14 residues. CDR1 is SGHTA and CDR2 is FQGNSA in the germline V gene. The chain joins TRBV7-2 to TRBJ2-3, with TRBD1 identical over 11 bases. The sequence was obtained from a woman aged 50 to 65 in good health and a related stem cell transplant donor. Specimen: PBMCs. Here the CDR3 DNA reads TGTGCAACCAGGGACAGGGGGGGTTTAGATACGCAGTATTTT. Translated, it gives CATRDRGGLDTQYF.